This T cell receptor beta chain was recovered during a study of cytomegalovirus exposure and HLA in healthy donors. The PCR had 60 Vbeta and 13 Jbeta primers. Measured with immunoSEQ multiplex PCR; TCRdb has only the in-frame clones, and not every one. Here the sample spans more than 150,000 clones, over 75% being singletons. About this clone: Its antigen is not identified.

General study points: Cytomegalovirus-associated TCR beta chains were listed, numbering 164.

CDR1 is ENHRY and CDR2 is SYGVKD in the germline V gene. The CDR3 is 14 residues long. After removal of 7 bases from V and 3 bases from J, the junction contained 5 bases not matched to a gene. This sequence originates from a man in his late teens or twenties in good health and CMV-seropositive. Sequencing used PBMCs. The genes are TRBV10-3 and TRBJ1-1; TRBD1 matches 10 bases. The CDR3 nucleotides read TGTGCCATCAATGTTGGACAGGGGGACACTGAAGCTTTCTTT. Translation gives CAINVGQGDTEAFF.